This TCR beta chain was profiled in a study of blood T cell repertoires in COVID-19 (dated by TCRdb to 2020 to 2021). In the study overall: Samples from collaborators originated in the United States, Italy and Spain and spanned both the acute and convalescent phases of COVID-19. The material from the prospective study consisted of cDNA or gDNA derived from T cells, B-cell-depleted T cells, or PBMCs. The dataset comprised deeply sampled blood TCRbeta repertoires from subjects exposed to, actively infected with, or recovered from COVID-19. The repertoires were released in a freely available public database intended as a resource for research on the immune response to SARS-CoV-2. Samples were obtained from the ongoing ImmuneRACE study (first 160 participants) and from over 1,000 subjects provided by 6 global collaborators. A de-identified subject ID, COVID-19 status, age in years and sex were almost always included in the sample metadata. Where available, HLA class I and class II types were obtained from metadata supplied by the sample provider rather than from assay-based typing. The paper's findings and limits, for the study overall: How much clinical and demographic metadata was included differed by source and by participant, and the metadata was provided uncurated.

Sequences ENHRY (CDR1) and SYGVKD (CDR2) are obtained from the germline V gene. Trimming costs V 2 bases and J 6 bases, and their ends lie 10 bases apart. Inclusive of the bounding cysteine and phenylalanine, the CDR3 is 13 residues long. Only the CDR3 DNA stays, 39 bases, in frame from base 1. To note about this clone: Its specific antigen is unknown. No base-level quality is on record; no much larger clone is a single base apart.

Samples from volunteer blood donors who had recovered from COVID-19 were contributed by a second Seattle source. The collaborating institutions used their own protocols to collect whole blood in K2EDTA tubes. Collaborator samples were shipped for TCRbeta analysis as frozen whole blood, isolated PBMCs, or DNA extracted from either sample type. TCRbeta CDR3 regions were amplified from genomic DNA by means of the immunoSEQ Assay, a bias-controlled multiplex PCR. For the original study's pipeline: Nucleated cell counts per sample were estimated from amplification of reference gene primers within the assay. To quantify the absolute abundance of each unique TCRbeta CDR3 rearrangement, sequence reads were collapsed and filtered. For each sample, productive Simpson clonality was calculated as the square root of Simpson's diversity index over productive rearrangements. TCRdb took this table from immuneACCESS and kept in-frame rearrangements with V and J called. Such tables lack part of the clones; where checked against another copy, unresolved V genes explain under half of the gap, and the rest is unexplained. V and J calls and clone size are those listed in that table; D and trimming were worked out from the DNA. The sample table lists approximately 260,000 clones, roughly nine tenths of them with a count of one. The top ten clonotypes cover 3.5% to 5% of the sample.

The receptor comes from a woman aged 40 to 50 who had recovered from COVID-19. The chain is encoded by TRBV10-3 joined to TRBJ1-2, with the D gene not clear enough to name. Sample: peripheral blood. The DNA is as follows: TGTGCCATCAGTGAGCGCTTTCAGGATGGCTACACCTTC. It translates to CAISERFQDGYTF.